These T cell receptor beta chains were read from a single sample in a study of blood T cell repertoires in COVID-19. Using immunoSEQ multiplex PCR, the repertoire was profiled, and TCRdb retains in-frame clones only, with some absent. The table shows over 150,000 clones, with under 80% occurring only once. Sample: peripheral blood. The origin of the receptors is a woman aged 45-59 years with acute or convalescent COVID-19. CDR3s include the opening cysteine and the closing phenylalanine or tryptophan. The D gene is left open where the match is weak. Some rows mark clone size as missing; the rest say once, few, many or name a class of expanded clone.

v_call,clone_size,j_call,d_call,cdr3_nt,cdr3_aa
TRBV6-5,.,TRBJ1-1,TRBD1,TGTGCCAGCAGTCCCCGGGACAGGGTCACTGAAGCTTTCTTT,CASSPRDRVTEAFF
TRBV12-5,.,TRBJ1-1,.,TGTGCTAGTGGTCCCAGCGCAGCTTATAAGGAGGCTTTCTTT,CASGPSAAYKEAFF
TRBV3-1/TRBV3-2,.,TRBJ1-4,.,TGTGCCAGCAGCCAAGACAATCGGGGGTCCGAAAAACTGTTTTTT,CASSQDNRGSEKLFF
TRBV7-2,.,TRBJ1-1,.,TGTGCCAGCAGCTTCGGGGGGCTGGGGGAGGGCACTGAAGCTTTCTTT,CASSFGGLGEGTEAFF
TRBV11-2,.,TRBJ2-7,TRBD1,TGTGCCAGCAGCATGGGACAGGGGGCAAACTACGAGCAGTACTTC,CASSMGQGANYEQYF
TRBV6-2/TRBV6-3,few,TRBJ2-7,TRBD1,TGTGCCAGCAGTATCACAGGGGCCGAGCAGTACTTC,CASSITGAEQYF
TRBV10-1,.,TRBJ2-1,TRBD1,TGCGCCAGCAGTGCTACAGGGGTGTATGCCGGACAGTTCTTC,CASSATGVYAGQFF
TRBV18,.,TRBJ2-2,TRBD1,TGTGCCAGCTCAAACCGGGACAGTTCCACCGGGGAGCTGTTTTTT,CASSNRDSSTGELFF
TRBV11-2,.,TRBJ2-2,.,TGTGCCAGCAGCTTAGAGAACAGGGACACCGGGGAGCTGTTTTTT,CASSLENRDTGELFF
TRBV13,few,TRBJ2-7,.,TGTGCCAGCAGCTTATCGGGAGCTCCCTACGAGCAGTACTTC,CASSLSGAPYEQYF
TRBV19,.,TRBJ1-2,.,TGTGCCAGTAGTAGTCTGGACAGAGGCAACTATGGCTACACCTTC,CASSSLDRGNYGYTF
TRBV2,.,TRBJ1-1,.,TGTGCCAGCACCAGCGATTACCCGAGGGCTTTCTTT,CASTSDYPRAFF
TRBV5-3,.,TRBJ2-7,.,TGTGCCAGAAGCCCCTCCCAGATCACCCGGGGCTACGAGCAGTACTTC,CARSPSQITRGYEQYF
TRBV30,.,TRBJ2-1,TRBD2,TGTGCCTGGGGTGGCGGGACTAGCGGGAGGTCCCCTTACAATGAGCAGTTCTTC,CAWGGGTSGRSPYNEQFF
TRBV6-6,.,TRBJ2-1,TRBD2,TGTGCCAGCAGTTACCGGGCGGGAGGGCCAAATGAGCAGTTCTTC,CASSYRAGGPNEQFF
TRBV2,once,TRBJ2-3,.,TGTGCCAGCAGGTTTCAGGGACTCAACACAGATACGCAGTATTTT,CASRFQGLNTDTQYF
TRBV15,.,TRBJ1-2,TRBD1,TGTGCCACCAGCAGAGGGGGACAGTCGAGAGGCTACACCTTC,CATSRGGQSRGYTF
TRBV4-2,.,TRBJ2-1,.,TGTGCCAGCAGCCAAGCGAGCGGACCCTACAATGAGCAGTTCTTC,CASSQASGPYNEQFF
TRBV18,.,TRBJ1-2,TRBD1,TGTGCCAGCTCACCACCCAGGCAGGGGGATGGCTTCGGCTACACCTTC,CASSPPRQGDGFGYTF
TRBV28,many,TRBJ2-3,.,TGTGCCAGCAAAGAGCAGGGAGGCGGAGATACGCAGTATTTT,CASKEQGGGDTQYF
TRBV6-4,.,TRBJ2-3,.,TGTGCCAGCAGGCCCCAGGGCATCACAGATACGCAGTATTTT,CASRPQGITDTQYF
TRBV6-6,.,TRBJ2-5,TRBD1,TGTGCCAGCACACCCCAGGGGGTGACCCAGTACTTC,CASTPQGVTQYF
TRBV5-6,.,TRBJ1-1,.,TGTGCCAGCAGCTTGGGTTTTCCGGGGGAAGCTTTCTTT,CASSLGFPGEAFF
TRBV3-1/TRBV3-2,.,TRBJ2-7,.,TGTGCCAGCAGCCAAGGGGCAGGCACCTACGAGCAGTACTTC,CASSQGAGTYEQYF
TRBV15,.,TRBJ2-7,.,TGTGCCACCAGCAGAGGGGGGGTCTACGAGCAGTACTTC,CATSRGGVYEQYF
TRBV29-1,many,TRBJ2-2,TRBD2,TGCAGCGTTAGCGGGGGGGCCGGCATTGGCGGGGAGCTGTTTTTT,CSVSGGAGIGGELFF
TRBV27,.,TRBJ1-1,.,TGTGCCAGCAGTTTATCCGCAGGGCGTAGGACTGAAGCTTTCTTT,CASSLSAGRRTEAFF
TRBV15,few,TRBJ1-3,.,TGTGCCACCAGCAGAGATGGTGTGAGCTCTGGAAACACCATATATTTT,CATSRDGVSSGNTIYF
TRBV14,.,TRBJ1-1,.,TGTGCCAGCAGCCGGGACTGGGGTACTGAAGCTTTCTTT,CASSRDWGTEAFF
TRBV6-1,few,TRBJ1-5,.,TGTGCCAGCAGTGAGGGGCAGGGGAATTGGCCCCAGCATTTT,CASSEGQGNWPQHF
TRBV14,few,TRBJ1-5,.,TGTGCCAGCAGCCAAGGGGGAGGGAAGCCCCAGCATTTT,CASSQGGGKPQHF
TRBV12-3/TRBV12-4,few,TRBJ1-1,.,TGTGCCAGCAGTTTGTTAATGAACACTGAAGCTTTCTTT,CASSLLMNTEAFF
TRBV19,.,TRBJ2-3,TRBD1,TGTGCCAGTAGCTGGACAGGGGAGGCCCCGGATACGCAGTATTTT,CASSWTGEAPDTQYF
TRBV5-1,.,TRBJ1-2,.,TGCGCCAGCAGCTTGGAAGGGAGCCACTATGGCTACACCTTC,CASSLEGSHYGYTF
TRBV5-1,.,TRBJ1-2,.,TGCGCCAGCAGCTTGGCCCAGAGGCCCTGGGGCTACACCTTC,CASSLAQRPWGYTF
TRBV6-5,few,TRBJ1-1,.,TGTGCCAGCAGTTCCCAGGGTAAGGACACTGAAGCTTTCTTT,CASSSQGKDTEAFF
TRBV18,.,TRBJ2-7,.,TGTGCCAGCTCACCTGGGACGGGGGCCTACGAGCAGTACTTC,CASSPGTGAYEQYF
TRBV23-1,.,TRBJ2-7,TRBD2,TGCGCCAGCAGCCCACCGGCGGGAGGCTACGAGCAGTACTTC,CASSPPAGGYEQYF
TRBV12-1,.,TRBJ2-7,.,TGTGCCAGCAGTGGACCCGGGACAGGGAATCGGTTACCGAGTTACGAGCAGTACTTC,CASSGPGTGNRLPSYEQYF
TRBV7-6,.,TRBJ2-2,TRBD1,TGTGCCAGCAGCTTAGACAGGGGAAGCACCGGGGAGCTGTTTTTT,CASSLDRGSTGELFF
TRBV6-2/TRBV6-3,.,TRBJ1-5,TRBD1,TGTGCCAGCAGTTATTTAGGACAGGTCAATCAGCCCCAGCATTTT,CASSYLGQVNQPQHF
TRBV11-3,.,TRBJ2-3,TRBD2,TGTGCCAGCAGCTCCGGGACTAGCGGTGATACGCAGTATTTT,CASSSGTSGDTQYF
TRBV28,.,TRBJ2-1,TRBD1,TGTGCCAGTAAGACAGGGGGCCCGGTGCAGTTCTTC,CASKTGGPVQFF
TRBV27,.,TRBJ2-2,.,TGTGCCAGCAGTCCCCAGGCAGCGGGCCCCGGGGAGCTGTTTTTT,CASSPQAAGPGELFF
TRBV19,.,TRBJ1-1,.,TGTGCCAGTAGGATGTCGCATTTTCAGGACACTGAAGCTTTCTTT,CASRMSHFQDTEAFF
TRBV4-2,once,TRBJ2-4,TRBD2,TGTGCCAGCAGCCCTGGACTAGCGGGGGGCCTCCAAAACATTCAGTACTTC,CASSPGLAGGLQNIQYF